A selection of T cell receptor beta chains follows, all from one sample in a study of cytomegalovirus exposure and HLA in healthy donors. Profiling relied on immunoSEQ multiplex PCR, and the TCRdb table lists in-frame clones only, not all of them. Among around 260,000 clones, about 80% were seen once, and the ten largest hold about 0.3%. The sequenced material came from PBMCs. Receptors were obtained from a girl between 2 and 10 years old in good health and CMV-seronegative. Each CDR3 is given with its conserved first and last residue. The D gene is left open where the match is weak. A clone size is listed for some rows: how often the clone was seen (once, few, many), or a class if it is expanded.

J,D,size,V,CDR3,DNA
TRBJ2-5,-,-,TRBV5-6,CASGTVYQETPYF,TGTGCCAGCGGAACAGTGTACCAAGAGACCCCGTACTTC
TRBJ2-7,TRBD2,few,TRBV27,CASSQLAGSSYEQYF,TGTGCCAGCAGTCAACTAGCGGGGAGCTCCTACGAGCAGTACTTC
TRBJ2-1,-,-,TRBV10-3,CAISESQYNEQFF,TGTGCCATCAGTGAGTCCCAGTACAATGAGCAGTTCTTC
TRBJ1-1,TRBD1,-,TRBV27,CASWTGPATEAFF,TGTGCCAGCTGGACAGGGCCAGCCACTGAAGCTTTCTTT
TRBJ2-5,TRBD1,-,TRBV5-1,CASSKQGFVETQYF,TGCGCCAGCAGCAAACAGGGGTTTGTAGAGACCCAGTACTTC
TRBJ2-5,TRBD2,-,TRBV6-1,CASSGNLWSGGPGDQYF,TGTGCCAGCAGTGGGAACTTATGGAGCGGGGGGCCCGGGGACCAGTACTTC
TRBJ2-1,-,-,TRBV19,CASSTRTSTYNEQFF,TGTGCCAGTAGTACCCGGACATCTACCTACAATGAGCAGTTCTTC
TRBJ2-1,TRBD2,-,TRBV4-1,CASSLRTSGGYNEQFF,TGCGCCAGCAGCCTCCGGACTAGCGGGGGGTACAATGAGCAGTTCTTC
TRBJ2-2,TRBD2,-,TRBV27,CASSPLPLAEMNTGELFF,TGTGCCAGCAGTCCCCTACCTCTAGCGGAGATGAACACCGGGGAGCTGTTTTTT
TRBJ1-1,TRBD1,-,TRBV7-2,CASRIPGQGNEAFF,TGTGCCAGCAGGATTCCGGGACAGGGGAACGAAGCTTTCTTT
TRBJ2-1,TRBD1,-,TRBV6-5,CASSNRDRVFEQFF,TGTGCCAGCAGTAACCGGGACAGGGTTTTTGAGCAGTTCTTC
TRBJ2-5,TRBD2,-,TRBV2,CASSEGVLAGSQETQYF,TGTGCCAGCAGTGAAGGAGTGCTAGCGGGATCCCAAGAGACCCAGTACTTC
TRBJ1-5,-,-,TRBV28,CASSATGKGQPQHF,TGTGCCAGCAGTGCAACAGGGAAGGGTCAGCCCCAGCATTTT
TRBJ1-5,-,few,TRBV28,CASSFTGDAWWEPQHF,TGTGCCAGCAGTTTTACAGGAGACGCCTGGTGGGAGCCCCAGCATTTT
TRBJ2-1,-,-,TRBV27,CASSLSGDDRWQFF,TGTGCCAGCAGTTTATCCGGTGATGACAGGTGGCAGTTCTTC
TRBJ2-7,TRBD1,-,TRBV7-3,CASSAGTGGVSYEQYF,TGTGCCAGCAGCGCCGGGACAGGGGGGGTCTCCTACGAGCAGTACTTC
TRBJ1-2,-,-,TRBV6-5,CASSYSGGSRDHGYTF,TGTGCCAGCAGTTACTCCGGGGGAAGCAGGGACCATGGCTACACCTTC
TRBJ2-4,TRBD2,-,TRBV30,CAWSPRGGIDIQYF,TGTGCCTGGAGTCCCCGGGGGGGAATAGACATTCAGTACTTC
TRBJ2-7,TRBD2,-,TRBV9,CASSPRGVASGDEQYF,TGTGCCAGCAGCCCCCGGGGGGTGGCTAGCGGCGACGAGCAGTACTTC
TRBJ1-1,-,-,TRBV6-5,CASSYRVLGTEAFF,TGTGCCAGCAGTTATCGGGTCCTTGGCACTGAAGCTTTCTTT
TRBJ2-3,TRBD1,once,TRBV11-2,CASNVRQGIRTDTQYF,TGTGCCAGCAACGTCCGACAGGGTATAAGGACAGATACGCAGTATTTT
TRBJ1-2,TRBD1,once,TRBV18,CASSGRRAGGPSNYGYTF,TGTGCCAGCTCGGGTCGGAGGGCAGGGGGCCCATCTAACTATGGCTACACCTTC
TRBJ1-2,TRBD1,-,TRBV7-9,CASSREYRGHGYTF,TGTGCCAGTTCAAGAGAGTACAGGGGGCATGGCTACACCTTC
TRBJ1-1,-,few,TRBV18,CASSPPDRNTEAFF,TGTGCCAGCTCACCCCCCGACAGGAACACTGAAGCTTTCTTT
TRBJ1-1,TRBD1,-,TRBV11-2,CASSHRDRRNTEAFF,TGTGCCAGCAGCCACCGGGACAGAAGGAACACTGAAGCTTTCTTT
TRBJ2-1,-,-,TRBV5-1,CASSFRGRAVDNEQFF,TGCGCCAGCAGCTTTAGGGGGAGGGCCGTGGACAATGAGCAGTTCTTC
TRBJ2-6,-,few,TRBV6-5,CASSYSPRPGANVLTF,TGTGCCAGCAGTTACTCACCCAGGCCCGGGGCCAACGTCCTGACTTTC
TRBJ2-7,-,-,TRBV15,CATSRGLSYEQYF,TGTGCCACCAGCAGAGGCCTCAGCTACGAGCAGTACTTC
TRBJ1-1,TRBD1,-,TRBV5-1,CASSLSPTGGAERAFF,TGCGCCAGCAGCTTGTCTCCGACAGGGGGCGCCGAGAGGGCTTTCTTT
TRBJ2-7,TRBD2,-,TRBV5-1,CASSPQSTSRHEQYF,TGCGCCAGCAGCCCGCAATCGACTAGCCGCCACGAGCAGTACTTC
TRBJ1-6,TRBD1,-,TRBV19,CASSITGARANSPLHF,TGTGCCAGTAGTATAACAGGGGCGCGTGCGAATTCACCCCTCCACTTT
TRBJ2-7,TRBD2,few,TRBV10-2,CASSDRGPGLAGRGEQYF,TGCGCCAGCAGTGATCGGGGTCCCGGACTAGCGGGACGGGGCGAGCAGTACTTC
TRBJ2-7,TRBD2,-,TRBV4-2,CASSHRVGLAAYEQYF,TGTGCCAGCAGCCACAGGGTAGGGCTAGCGGCCTACGAGCAGTACTTC
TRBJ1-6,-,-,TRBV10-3,CAISESPDSPLHF,TGTGCCATCAGTGAGTCACCAGATTCACCCCTCCACTTT
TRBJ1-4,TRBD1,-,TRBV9,CASSGQTDRVEKLFF,TGTGCCAGCAGCGGACAGACAGACAGGGTAGAAAAACTGTTTTTT
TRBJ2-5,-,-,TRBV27,CASSPLPRGETQYF,TGTGCCAGCAGTCCCCTCCCCAGGGGAGAGACCCAGTACTTC
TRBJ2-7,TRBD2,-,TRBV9,CASSVGVGGVDYEQYF,TGTGCCAGCAGCGTAGGGGTGGGAGGGGTGGACTACGAGCAGTACTTC
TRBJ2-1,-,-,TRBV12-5,CASGQKRYRKNYNEQFF,TGTGCTAGTGGTCAAAAACGCTACAGGAAAAACTACAATGAGCAGTTCTTC
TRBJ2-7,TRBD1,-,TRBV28,CATGPDRGPWNEQYF,TGTGCGACGGGGCCTGACAGGGGCCCGTGGAACGAGCAGTACTTC
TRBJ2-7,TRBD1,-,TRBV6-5,CASSPFGTGSYEQYF,TGTGCCAGCAGTCCTTTCGGGACAGGATCCTACGAGCAGTACTTC
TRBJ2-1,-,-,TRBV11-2,CASSSPNVFPNEQFF,TGTGCCAGCAGCTCCCCCAATGTTTTCCCCAATGAGCAGTTCTTC
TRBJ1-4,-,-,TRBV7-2,CASSTDTRKLFF,TGTGCCAGCAGCACCGATACTAGGAAACTGTTTTTT
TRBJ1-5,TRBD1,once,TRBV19,CASSIGVGTGLSNQPQHF,TGTGCCAGTAGTATAGGAGTTGGGACAGGGCTCAGCAATCAGCCCCAGCATTTT
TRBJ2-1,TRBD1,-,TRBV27,CASSFSGTAYNEQFF,TGTGCCAGCAGTTTTTCCGGGACAGCCTACAATGAGCAGTTCTTC
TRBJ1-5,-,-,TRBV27,CASRQRNQPQHF,TGTGCCAGCAGACAGCGGAATCAGCCCCAGCATTTT
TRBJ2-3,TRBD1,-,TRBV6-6,CASRRDRTPSTDTQYF,TGTGCCAGCAGGAGGGACAGAACCCCTAGCACAGATACGCAGTATTTT
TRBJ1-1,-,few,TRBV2,CASSLRLRGGEAFF,TGTGCCAGCAGTCTACGCCTGAGGGGGGGTGAAGCTTTCTTT
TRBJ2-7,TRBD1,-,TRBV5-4,CASSFAGGYEQYF,TGTGCCAGCTCCTTTGCAGGGGGCTACGAGCAGTACTTC
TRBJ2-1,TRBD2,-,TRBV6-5,CASRGGEAGVTWQFF,TGTGCCAGCAGAGGAGGTGAAGCGGGAGTAACGTGGCAGTTCTTC
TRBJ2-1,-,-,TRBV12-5,CASGYPLRIYNEQFF,TGTGCTAGTGGTTACCCTTTGCGGATATACAATGAGCAGTTCTTC
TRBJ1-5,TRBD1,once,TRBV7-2,CASSLIGTGYQPQHF,TGTGCCAGCAGCTTAATCGGGACAGGTTATCAGCCCCAGCATTTT
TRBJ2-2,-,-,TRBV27,CASSDTGFSTGELFF,TGTGCCAGCAGTGATACAGGGTTTTCGACCGGGGAGCTGTTTTTT
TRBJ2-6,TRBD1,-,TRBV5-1,CASSGTADSGANVLTF,TGCGCCAGCAGCGGGACAGCTGACTCTGGGGCCAACGTCCTGACTTTC
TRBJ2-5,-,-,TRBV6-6,CASSRWTEHYEGQYF,TGTGCTAGCAGTCGCTGGACAGAGCACTACGAAGGGCAGTACTTC
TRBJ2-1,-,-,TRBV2,CASIRGETHNEQFF,TGTGCCAGCATCCGCGGGGAGACTCACAATGAGCAGTTCTTC